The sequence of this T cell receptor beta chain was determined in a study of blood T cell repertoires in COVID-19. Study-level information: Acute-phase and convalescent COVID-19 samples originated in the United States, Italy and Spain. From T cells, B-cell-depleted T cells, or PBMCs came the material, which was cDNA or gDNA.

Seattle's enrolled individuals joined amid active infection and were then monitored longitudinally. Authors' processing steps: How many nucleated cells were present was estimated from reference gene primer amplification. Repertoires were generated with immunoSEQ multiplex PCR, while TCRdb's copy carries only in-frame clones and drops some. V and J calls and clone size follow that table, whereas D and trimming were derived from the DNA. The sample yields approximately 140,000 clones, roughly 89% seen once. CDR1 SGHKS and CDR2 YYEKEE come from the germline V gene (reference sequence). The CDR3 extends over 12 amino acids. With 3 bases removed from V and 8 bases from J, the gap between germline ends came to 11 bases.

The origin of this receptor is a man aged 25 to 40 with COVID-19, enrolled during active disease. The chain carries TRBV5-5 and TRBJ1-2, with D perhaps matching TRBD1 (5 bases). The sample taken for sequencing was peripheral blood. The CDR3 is CASSSGLQGYTF. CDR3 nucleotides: TGTGCCAGCAGCTCAGGGTTGCAAGGCTACACCTTC.